Sequencing of this T cell receptor (beta chain) was carried out in a study of T cell clonotyping in hematopoietic cell transplantation. General study results and limits: Recipient TCR diversity dropped after transplant; expanded clonotypes rose from day 30 to 180. At the given depth, recipient repertoires were over 97% de novo clonotypes.

Regarding this clone: Its antigen is unknown.

Germline V gene data show CDR1 as MNHEY and CDR2 as SMNVEV (reference sequence). Trimming left V 6 bases short and J 10 bases short, with 16 bases between. CDR3 length: 12 amino acids. Some clones are missing from TCRdb's copy, which holds only in-frame ones; the method was immunoSEQ multiplex PCR. The repertoire consists of around 12,000 clones, with roughly 50% occurring once and the leading ten covering about a tenth. This chain joins TRBV27 and TRBJ2-7; D unresolved. Material for sequencing was peripheral blood mononuclear cells. This clonotype was sampled from a man in his fifties or sixties in good health. Some clones in this sample may be carry-over from other donors' samples. Written as DNA, the CDR3 is TGTGCCAGCAGAAAACCCGACCTTGATCAGTACTTC. This codes for CASRKPDLDQYF.